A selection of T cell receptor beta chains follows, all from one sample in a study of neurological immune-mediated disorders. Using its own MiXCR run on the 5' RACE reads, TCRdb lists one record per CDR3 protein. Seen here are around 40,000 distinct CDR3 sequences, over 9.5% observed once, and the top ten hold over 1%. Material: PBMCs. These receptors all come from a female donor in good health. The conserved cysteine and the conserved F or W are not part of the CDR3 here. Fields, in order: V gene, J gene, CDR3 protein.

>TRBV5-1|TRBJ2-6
ASSAYSPGANVLT
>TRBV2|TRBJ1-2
ASTGQGTLYGYT
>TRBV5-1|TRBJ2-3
ASSPAESTDTQY
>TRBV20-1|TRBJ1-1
SARQSTGITEAF
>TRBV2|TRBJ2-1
ASCPRRTPYNEQF
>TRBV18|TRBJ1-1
ASSYRLNTEAF
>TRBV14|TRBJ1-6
ASSQLTGYGLISPLH
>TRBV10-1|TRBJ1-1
ATKGQGTNTEAF
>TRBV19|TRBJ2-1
ASSDLPNNEQF
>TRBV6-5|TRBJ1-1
ASSYRQGWAQNTEAF
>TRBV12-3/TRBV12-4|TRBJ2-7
ASSILAGGSYEQY
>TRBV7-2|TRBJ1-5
ASSTAGRGDQPQH
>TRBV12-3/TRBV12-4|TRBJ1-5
ASSFGDNQPQH
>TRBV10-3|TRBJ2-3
AITETGGTDTQY
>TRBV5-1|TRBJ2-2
ASGQVDTGELF
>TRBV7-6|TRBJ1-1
ASSPGTGAGMNTEAF
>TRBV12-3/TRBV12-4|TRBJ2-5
ASSPLTISGGGGETQY
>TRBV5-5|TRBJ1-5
ASSLRPTNQPQH
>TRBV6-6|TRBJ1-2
ASSYYPGEGYT
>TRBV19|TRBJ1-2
ASNLTEGTGRTGYGYT
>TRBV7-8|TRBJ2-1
ASSSTTSGIYNEQF
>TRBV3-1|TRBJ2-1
ASSQGDRGPGEQF
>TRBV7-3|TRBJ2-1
ASSLNGQNEQF
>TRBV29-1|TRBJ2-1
SVERGWNEQF
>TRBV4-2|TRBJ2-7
ASSPGDRAESEQY
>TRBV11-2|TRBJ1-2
ASSGQGWYGYT
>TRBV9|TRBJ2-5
ASSVGRGVETQY
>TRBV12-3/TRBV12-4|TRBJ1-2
ASSTGGAGYGYT
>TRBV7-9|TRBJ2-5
ASSFYICSASLAGVETQY
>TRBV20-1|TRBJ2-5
SATILLTGEGETQY
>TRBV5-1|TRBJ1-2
ASSLEQESNYGYT
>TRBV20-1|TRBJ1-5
SAREGQPGEPQH
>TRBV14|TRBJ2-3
ASNPRTSGADTQY
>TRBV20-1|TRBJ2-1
SAREISRPNEQF
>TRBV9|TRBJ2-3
ASSVGDRGTDTQY
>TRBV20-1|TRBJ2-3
SATPGTATDTQY
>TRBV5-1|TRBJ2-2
ASSSYGLAGAGELF